This T cell receptor (beta chain) was retrieved from a study of blood T cell repertoires in COVID-19. Background on the study: Acute and convalescent COVID-19 samples came from the United States, Italy and Spain.

The CDR3 length is 13 residues. Trimming cost V 8 bases and J 2 bases, with 12 bases left between them. TCRdb's copy holds only in-frame clones and misses some; the assay was immunoSEQ multiplex PCR. The sample lists around 280,000 clones, around 87% occurring once. What was sequenced was peripheral blood. The receptor was isolated from a man between 65 and 85 years old with acute or convalescent COVID-19. The chain couples TRBV12-3 or TRBV12-4 to TRBJ1-1; D not certain. CDR3 protein: CASLNRGNTEAFF. CDR3 DNA: TGTGCCAGCCTCAATCGGGGTAACACTGAAGCTTTCTTT.